This TCR beta chain derives from a study of T cells in Graves' hyperthyroidism and ophthalmopathy. RNA transcripts were the template for amplifying TCR beta CDR3 regions. The study used the HTBI primer set for a first-round RT-PCR of the TCR CDR3. TCRdb reanalysed the multiplex PCR reads using MiXCR and keeps one entry per CDR3 protein. The profile shows 400,000 to 550,000 distinct CDR3 sequences, roughly 14% of them singletons. This clonotype was recorded at least ten times. Trimming took 2 bases from V and 7 from J, leaving 15 bases between them. Germline assignment: CDR1 ENHRY and CDR2 SYGVKD. The CDR3 is 14 residues long.

J is TRBJ2-7 and V is TRBV10-3, with D perhaps matching TRBD2 (5 bases). Sequencing was done on a sample of blood. The sequence came from a woman aged 18-35 years with Graves' hyperthyroidism. Here the CDR3 reads CAISEEAAQGEQYF. The CDR3 nucleotides are TGTGCCATCAGTGAGGAAGCGGCCCAAGGGGAGCAGTACTTC.